This T cell receptor (beta chain) is from a study of shared clonotypes between healthy human individuals. Overall study: The study used three CD4 naive, three CD4 memory, two CD8 naive and one CD8 memory plate per donor. Study-level points and caveats: Around 5% was the fraction of naive CD4 clonotypes found shared across a few donors. Generally, naive subsets (rather than memory subsets) showed larger estimated richness.

HIV-negative, healthy adults without recent acute infections or vaccinations were the donors. As for this clone: Its cognate antigen is unknown.

This CDR3 spans 18 amino acids. Germline CDR1 SGHAT, CDR2 FQNNGV. J gave up 0 bases and V 2 bases, and 10 bases lay outside the gene matches. TCRdb keeps only in-frame clones here, not all; method: immunoSEQ multiplex PCR. Of roughly 2 million clones listed, approximately 96% were seen once; the top ten hold around 0.13%. Sequencing used naive CD4+ T cells sorted from blood. This sample's subset: CD45RA+ positively selected. The V and J genes are TRBV11-2 and TRBJ2-3; 8 bases match TRBD1. The sequence was collected from a man aged 18 to 29 in good health. CDR3 sequence (DNA): TGTGCCAGCAGCTTATGGATTTTCCGGGACAGGAGCACAGATACGCAGTATTTT. Residues: CASSLWIFRDRSTDTQYF.